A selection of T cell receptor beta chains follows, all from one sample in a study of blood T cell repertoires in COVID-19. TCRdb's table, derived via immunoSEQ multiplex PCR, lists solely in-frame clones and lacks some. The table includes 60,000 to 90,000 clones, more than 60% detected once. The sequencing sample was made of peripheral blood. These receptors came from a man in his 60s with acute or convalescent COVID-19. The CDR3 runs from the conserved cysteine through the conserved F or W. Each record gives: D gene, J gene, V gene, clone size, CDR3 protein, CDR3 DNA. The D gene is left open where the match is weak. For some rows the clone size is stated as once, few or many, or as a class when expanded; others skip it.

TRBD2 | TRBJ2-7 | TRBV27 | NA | CASSLSGGGYEQYF | TGTGCCAGCAGTTTATCGGGGGGGGGATACGAGCAGTACTTC
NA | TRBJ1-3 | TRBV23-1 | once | CASSQPSQGSGNTIYF | TGCGCCAGCAGTCAACCCTCACAGGGATCTGGAAACACCATATATTTT
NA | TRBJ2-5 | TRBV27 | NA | CASSLSPSETQYF | TGTGCCAGCAGTTTATCGCCTAGTGAGACCCAGTACTTC
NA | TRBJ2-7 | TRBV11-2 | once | CASSPRSDITYEQYF | TGTGCCAGCAGCCCAAGGTCAGACATAACCTACGAGCAGTACTTC
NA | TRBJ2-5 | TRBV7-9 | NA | CASSYFRGQETQYF | TGTGCCAGCAGCTATTTCAGGGGTCAAGAGACCCAGTACTTC
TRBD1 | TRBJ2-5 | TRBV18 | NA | CASSTDRGETQYF | TGTGCCAGCTCAACCGACAGGGGAGAGACCCAGTACTTC
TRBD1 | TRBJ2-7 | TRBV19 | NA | CASSNGQAYEQYF | TGTGCCAGTTCTAATGGACAGGCCTACGAGCAGTACTTC
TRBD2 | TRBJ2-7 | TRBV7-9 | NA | CASSVSGSSYEQYF | TGTGCCAGCAGCGTCAGCGGGAGCTCCTACGAGCAGTACTTC
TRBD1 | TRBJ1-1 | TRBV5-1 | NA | CASRQGVMNTEAFF | TGCGCCAGCCGGCAGGGGGTAATGAACACTGAAGCTTTCTTT
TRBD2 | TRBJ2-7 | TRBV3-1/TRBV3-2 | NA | CASSQLAGSYEQYF | TGTGCCAGCAGCCAGTTAGCGGGCTCCTACGAGCAGTACTTC
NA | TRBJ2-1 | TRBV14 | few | CASSHGGIQFF | TGTGCCAGCAGCCATGGGGGGATTCAGTTCTTC
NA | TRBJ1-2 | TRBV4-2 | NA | CASSQDRGSAALNYGYTF | TGTGCCAGCAGCCAAGACAGGGGATCTGCCGCCCTAAACTATGGCTACACCTTC
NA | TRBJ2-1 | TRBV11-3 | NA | CASSEAPPGEQFF | TGTGCCAGCAGTGAAGCGCCCCCGGGGGAGCAGTTCTTC
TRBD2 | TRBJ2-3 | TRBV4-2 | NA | CASSQGTSGRAPPDTQYF | TGTGCCAGCAGCCAAGGGACTAGCGGGAGGGCCCCGCCAGATACGCAGTATTTT
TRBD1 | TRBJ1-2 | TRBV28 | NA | CASQIAGGLGDGYTF | TGTGCCAGCCAGATTGCAGGGGGACTTGGAGATGGCTACACCTTC
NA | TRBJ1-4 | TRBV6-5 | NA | CASSYRSGKDEKLFF | TGTGCCAGCAGTTACCGATCGGGGAAGGATGAAAAACTGTTTTTT
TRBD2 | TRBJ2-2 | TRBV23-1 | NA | CASSQSRTSGSSWGPGELFF | TGCGCCAGCAGTCAATCGAGGACTAGCGGGAGTAGTTGGGGGCCCGGGGAGCTGTTTTTT
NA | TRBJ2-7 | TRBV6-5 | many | CASSRNGKSYEQYF | TGTGCCAGCAGTAGGAACGGGAAAAGCTACGAGCAGTACTTC
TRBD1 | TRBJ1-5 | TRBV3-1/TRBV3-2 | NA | CASSQDLAGGQPQHF | TGTGCCAGCAGCCAAGATTTAGCAGGGGGCCAGCCCCAGCATTTT
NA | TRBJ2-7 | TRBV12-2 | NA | CASRLQPRDRGEQYF | TGTGCAAGTCGCTTACAACCCCGGGACAGGGGTGAGCAGTACTTC
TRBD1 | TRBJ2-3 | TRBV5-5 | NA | CASSLVRDSAPDTQYF | TGTGCCAGCAGCTTGGTTCGGGACAGCGCCCCAGATACGCAGTATTTT
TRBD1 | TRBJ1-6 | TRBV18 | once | CASSSRTGVNSPLHF | TGTGCCAGCTCATCTCGGACAGGGGTTAATTCACCCCTCCACTTT
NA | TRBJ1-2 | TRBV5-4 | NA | CASSLTVQAKWGYTF | TGTGCCAGCAGCTTGACGGTGCAGGCAAAGTGGGGCTACACCTTC
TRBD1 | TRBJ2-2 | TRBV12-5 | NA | CASGLVGDSGQGSSGELFF | TGTGCTAGTGGTTTGGTCGGGGATTCGGGACAGGGATCTTCCGGGGAGCTGTTTTTT
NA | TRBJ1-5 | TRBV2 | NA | CASSEAWGGGNQPQHF | TGTGCCAGCAGTGAAGCCTGGGGGGGAGGCAATCAGCCCCAGCATTTT
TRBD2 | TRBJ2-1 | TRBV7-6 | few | CASSPLAGARYNEQFF | TGTGCCAGCAGCCCGTTAGCGGGAGCGAGATACAATGAGCAGTTCTTC
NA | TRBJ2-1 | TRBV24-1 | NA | CATSDLTSRGEQFF | TGTGCCACCAGTGATTTGACTAGCCGGGGTGAGCAGTTCTTC
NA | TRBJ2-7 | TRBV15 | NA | CATSRLGLALAGTEQYF | TGTGCCACCAGCAGACTGGGGCTAGCGCTGGCGGGAACCGAGCAGTACTTC
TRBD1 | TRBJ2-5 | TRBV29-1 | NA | CSVEDRSEETQYF | TGCAGCGTTGAGGACAGGTCGGAAGAGACCCAGTACTTC
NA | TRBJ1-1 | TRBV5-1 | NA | CASRGGGNTEAFF | TGCGCCAGCAGGGGTGGCGGGAACACTGAAGCTTTCTTT
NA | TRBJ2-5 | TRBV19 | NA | CASSHKGDQETQYF | TGTGCCAGTAGCCATAAGGGGGATCAAGAGACCCAGTACTTC
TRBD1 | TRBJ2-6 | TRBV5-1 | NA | CASSLTGGRANVLTF | TGCGCCAGCAGCTTGACAGGGGGCAGGGCCAACGTCCTGACTTTC
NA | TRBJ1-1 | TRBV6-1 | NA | CASSEASGGSTEAFF | TGTGCCAGCAGTGAAGCGAGTGGGGGCTCCACTGAAGCTTTCTTT
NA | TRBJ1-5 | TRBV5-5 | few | CASSLGIGGSNQPQHF | TGTGCCAGCAGCTTGGGAATAGGGGGTAGCAATCAGCCCCAGCATTTT
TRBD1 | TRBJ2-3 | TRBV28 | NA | CASSERQGFTDTQYF | TGTGCCAGCAGTGAAAGACAGGGATTCACAGATACGCAGTATTTT
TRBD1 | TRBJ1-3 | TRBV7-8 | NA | CASSLGSGGGNTIYF | TGTGCCAGCAGCTTAGGCTCAGGGGGAGGAAACACCATATATTTT
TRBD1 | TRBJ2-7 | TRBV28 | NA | CASSLYTGGGDEQYF | TGTGCCAGCAGTTTATACACAGGGGGAGGTGACGAGCAGTACTTC
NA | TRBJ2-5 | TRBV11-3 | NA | CASSLNSQETQYF | TGTGCCAGCAGCTTAAATAGCCAAGAGACCCAGTACTTC
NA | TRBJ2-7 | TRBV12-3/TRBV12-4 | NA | CASSFSGSYEQYF | TGTGCCAGCAGCTTTAGCGGCTCCTACGAGCAGTACTTC
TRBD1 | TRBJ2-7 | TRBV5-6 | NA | CASSRTGSEQYF | TGTGCCAGCAGCCGGACAGGGAGTGAGCAGTACTTC
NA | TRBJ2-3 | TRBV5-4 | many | CASSYAGTDTQYF | TGTGCCAGCAGCTATGCGGGTACAGATACGCAGTATTTT
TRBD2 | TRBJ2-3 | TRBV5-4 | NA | CASSRHGGSSTDTQYF | TGTGCCAGCAGCCGACACGGGGGGTCCAGCACAGATACGCAGTATTTT
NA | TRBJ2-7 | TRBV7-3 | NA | CASSLSGREHEQYF | TGTGCCAGCAGCTTATCGGGCAGGGAACACGAGCAGTACTTC
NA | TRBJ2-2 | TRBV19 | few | CASSIYTGELFF | TGTGCCAGTAGTATCTACACCGGGGAGCTGTTTTTT
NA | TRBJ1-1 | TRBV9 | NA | CASSAILRENTEAFF | TGTGCCAGCAGCGCCATACTGAGGGAGAACACTGAAGCTTTCTTT
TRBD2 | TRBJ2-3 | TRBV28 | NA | CASSLREGRTDTQYF | TGTGCCAGCAGTTTGCGGGAGGGCCGGACAGATACGCAGTATTTT
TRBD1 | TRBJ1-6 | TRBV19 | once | CASSSGQGRNSPLHF | TGTGCCAGTAGCAGTGGACAGGGAAGGAATTCACCCCTCCACTTT
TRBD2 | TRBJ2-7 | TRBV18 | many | CASSTSGEIHEQYF | TGTGCCAGCTCAACAAGCGGGGAGATACACGAGCAGTACTTC
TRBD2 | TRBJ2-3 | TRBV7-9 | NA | CASSLGTTGGFTDTQYF | TGTGCCAGCAGCTTAGGTACAACGGGGGGTTTCACAGATACGCAGTATTTT
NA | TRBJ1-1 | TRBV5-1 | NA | CASSPLDRDDEAFF | TGCGCCAGCAGCCCGCTCGACAGAGACGATGAAGCTTTCTTT
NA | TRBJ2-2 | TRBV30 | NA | CAGRRKQGAGELFF | TGTGCCGGACGGAGGAAACAGGGCGCCGGGGAGCTGTTTTTT